This T cell receptor (beta chain) came from a study of beta chain features in type 1 diabetes. Reverse transcription of all isolated RNA meant that expressed TCRB transcripts were sequenced. Measured with immunoSEQ multiplex PCR; TCRdb has only the in-frame clones, and not every one. The table has about 360,000 clones, 10% to 15% seen once. This CDR3 spans 13 amino acids. The germline V and J ends were trimmed by 1 base and 3 bases, with 7 bases remaining between them. CDR1 and CDR2 (germline): SGHTA, FQGNSA. This chain links TRBV7-2 with TRBJ2-7, with a possible D match to TRBD2 (5 bases). The sample consisted of naive CD4+ T cells from blood. This TCR was sampled from a young man in good health. This CDR3 is CASSLDGNYEQYF. In DNA form, the CDR3 reads TGTGCCAGCAGCTTAGACGGGAACTACGAGCAGTACTTC.